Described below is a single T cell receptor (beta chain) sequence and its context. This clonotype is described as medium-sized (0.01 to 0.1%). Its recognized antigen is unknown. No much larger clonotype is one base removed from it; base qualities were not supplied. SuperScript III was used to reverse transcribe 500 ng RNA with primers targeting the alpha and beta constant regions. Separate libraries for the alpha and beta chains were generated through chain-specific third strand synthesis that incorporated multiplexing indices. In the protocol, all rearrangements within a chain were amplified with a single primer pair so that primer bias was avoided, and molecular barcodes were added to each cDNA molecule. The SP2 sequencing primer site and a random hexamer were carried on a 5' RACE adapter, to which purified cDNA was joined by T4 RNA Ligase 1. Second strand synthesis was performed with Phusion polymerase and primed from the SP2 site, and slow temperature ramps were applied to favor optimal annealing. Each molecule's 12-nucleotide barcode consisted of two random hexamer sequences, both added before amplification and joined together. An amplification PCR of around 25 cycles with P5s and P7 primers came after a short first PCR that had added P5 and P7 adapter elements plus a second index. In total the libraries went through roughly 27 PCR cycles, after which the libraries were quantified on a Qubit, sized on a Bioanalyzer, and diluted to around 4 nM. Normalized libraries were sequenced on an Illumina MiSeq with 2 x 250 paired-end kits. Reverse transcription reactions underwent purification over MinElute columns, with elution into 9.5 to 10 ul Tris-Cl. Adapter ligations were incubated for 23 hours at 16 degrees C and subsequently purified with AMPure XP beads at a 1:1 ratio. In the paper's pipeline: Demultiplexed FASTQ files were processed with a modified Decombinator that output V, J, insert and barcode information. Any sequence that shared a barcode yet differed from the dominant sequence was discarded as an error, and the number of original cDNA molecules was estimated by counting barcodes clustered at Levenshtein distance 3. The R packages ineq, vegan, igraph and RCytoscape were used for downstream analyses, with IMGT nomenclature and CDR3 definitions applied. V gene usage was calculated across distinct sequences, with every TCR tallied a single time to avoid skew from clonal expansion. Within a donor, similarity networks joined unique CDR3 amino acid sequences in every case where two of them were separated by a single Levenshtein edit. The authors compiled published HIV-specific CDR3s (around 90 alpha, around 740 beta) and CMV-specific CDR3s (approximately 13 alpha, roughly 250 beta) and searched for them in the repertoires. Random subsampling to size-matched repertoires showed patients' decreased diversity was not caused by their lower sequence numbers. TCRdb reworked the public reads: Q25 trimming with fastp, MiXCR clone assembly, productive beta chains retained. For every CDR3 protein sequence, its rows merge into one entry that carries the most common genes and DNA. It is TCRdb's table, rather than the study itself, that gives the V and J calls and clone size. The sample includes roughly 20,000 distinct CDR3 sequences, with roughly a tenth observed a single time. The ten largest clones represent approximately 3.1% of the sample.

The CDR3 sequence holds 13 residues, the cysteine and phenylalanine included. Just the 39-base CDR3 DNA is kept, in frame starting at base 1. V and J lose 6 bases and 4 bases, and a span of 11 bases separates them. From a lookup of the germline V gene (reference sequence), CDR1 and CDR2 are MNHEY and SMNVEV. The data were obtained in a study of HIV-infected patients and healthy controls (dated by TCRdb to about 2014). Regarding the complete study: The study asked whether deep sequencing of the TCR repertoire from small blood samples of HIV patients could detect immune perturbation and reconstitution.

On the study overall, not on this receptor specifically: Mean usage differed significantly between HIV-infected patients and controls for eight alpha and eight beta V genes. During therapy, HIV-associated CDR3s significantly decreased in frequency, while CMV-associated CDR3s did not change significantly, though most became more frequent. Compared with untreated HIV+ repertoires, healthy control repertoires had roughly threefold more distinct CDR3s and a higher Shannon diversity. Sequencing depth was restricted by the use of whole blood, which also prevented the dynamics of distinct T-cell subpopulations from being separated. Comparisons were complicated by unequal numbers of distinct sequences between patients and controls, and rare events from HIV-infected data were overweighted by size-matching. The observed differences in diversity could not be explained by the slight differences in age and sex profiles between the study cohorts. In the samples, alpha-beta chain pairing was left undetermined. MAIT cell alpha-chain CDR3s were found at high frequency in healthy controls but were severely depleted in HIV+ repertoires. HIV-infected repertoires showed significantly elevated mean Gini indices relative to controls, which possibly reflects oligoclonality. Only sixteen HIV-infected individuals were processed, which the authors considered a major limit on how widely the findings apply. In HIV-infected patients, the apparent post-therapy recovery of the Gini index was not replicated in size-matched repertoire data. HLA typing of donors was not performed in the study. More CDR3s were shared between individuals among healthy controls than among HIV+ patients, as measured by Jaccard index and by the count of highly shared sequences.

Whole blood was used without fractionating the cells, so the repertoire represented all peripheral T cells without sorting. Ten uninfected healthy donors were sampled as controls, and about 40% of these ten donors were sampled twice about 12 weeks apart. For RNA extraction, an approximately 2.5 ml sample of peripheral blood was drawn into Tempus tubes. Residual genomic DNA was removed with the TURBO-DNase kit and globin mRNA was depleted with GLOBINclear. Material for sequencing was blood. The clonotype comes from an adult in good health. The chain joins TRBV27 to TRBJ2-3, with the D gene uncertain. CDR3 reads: CASSPIGSDTQYF. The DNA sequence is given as TGTGCCAGCAGCCCTATCGGGTCAGATACGCAGTATTTT.